This record covers a single T cell receptor (beta chain). This receptor's antigen is unknown. The input lacks base qualities; no much larger clone sits a single base away. The sample belongs to a study of shared clonotypes between healthy human individuals (dated by TCRdb to 2018 to 2020). About the study as a whole: Three men and a couple of women, aged 18 to 49 years, made up the cohort. Per donor, three plates each were used for CD4 naive and CD4 memory, two for CD8 naive, and one for CD8 memory. The study deeply sequenced blood TCR repertoires of five healthy adults to estimate repertoire size and the extent of clonotype sharing between individuals. To increase sequencing depth and limit assay-specific biases, different laboratories used diverse techniques to prepare libraries and sequence TCR repertoires. Leukapheresis yielded between about 0.85 and 10 billion PBMCs per donor. General study outcomes and caveats: Pairwise subsampling led to the expectation that sequencing depth would affect the degree of clonotype sharing among donors. Sampling was restricted to blood, and TCR repertoires in tissues likely differ from the TCR repertoires found in blood. Clonotypes shared by all four sorted-subset donors showed higher generation probabilities than non-shared clonotypes. The genetic and exposure-history diversity represented was limited by the small number of donors. Incomplete sequencing was indicated by rarefaction of sorted-subset datasets, despite the large sequencing depth. Naive subsets generally had larger estimated clonotype richness than memory subsets did. About 5% of naive CD4, around 3.5% of naive CD8, 2.3% of memory CD4, and around 0.4% of memory CD8 clonotypes were shared across several donors.

Donors were healthy HIV-negative adults with no recently reported acute infections or vaccinations. Only Caucasian adults living in Nashville, Tennessee, USA were represented among the donors. CD4+ T cells were enriched through magnetic negative selection, after which naive cells were positively selected on CD45RA and the remaining negative fraction served as the memory subset. Blood was obtained by leukapheresis, after which PBMCs were separated by Ficoll-Histopaque density gradient centrifugation and cryopreserved in liquid nitrogen vapor phase. Analytical flow cytometry was used to check the purity and quantity of every magnetically sorted T cell population. Genomic DNA was isolated from every sorted fraction and measured by UV absorbance on a Nanodrop 2000c. According to the germline V gene, CDR1 reads MGHDK and CDR2 reads SYGVNS. From V the trimming removes 1 base and from J it removes 5 bases, while the gene matches leave 11 bases of the junction unaccounted for. Counted from cysteine to phenylalanine, this CDR3 has 16 amino acids. The entry retains the CDR3 DNA only, 48 bases that are in frame from base 1.

Using the deep immunoSEQ assay, TCR CDR3 regions were amplified from genomic DNA by multiplex PCR. For each cell subset, the extracted genomic DNA was distributed evenly across all wells of several immunoSEQ 96-well plates, and each plate served as one replicate. Each replicate PCR for sorted subsets received around 200 ng genomic DNA, equal to 28,000 or so T cell genomes. Purified libraries were measured with a Qubit 3.0 fluorometer, size-checked on a Bioanalyzer 2100, and measured again with the KAPA Library Quantification kit. Every immunoSEQ 96-well plate was sequenced on a separate single-read 150-cycle Illumina NextSeq 550 flow cell. As for the authors' bioinformatics: Because the immunoSEQ output included only junctional sequences and no quality scores, the filtering could not be the same as the filtering used for full-length reads. Sequences were annotated with PyIR, a Python wrapper for IgBLAST v1.9, and V/J genes and CDR3 were assigned using IMGT germline references. Reads were filtered out if the reads had weak V/J assignments (E-value above 1e-6), no CDR3, stop codons, out-of-frame junctions, or ambiguous translated residues. V3J clonotypes were defined by identical inferred V gene, J gene, and CDR3 amino acid sequence. The percentage overlap between two repertoires was calculated by dividing the number of shared unique clonotypes by the size of the smaller repertoire. Repertoire richness was assessed with RTK rarefaction, the Chao1 estimator, and Recon v2.1 estimates of unobserved clonotypes. Generation probabilities were computed with OLGA for all TCRbeta clonotypes obtained by the gDNA method from four donors. TCRdb retrieved this table from immuneACCESS and kept in-frame rearrangements only. Not all clones are present; in checked studies, unresolved V genes account for under half, and no reason is known for the remainder. V and J calls plus clone size are reproduced from that table; the DNA served to infer D and trimming. This sample comprises approximately 700,000 clones, around three quarters of them detected only once. Clones ranked in the top ten supply around 1.7% of the sample.

The source material was memory CD4+ T cells sorted from blood. What this sample's cell subset or site label stands for: CD45RA-negative fraction. This TCR derives from a woman in her 30s in good health. This receptor chain uses TRBV25-1 and TRBJ2-7, with 7 middle bases fitting TRBD2. The encoded CDR3 is CASSESREDLRHEQYF. The DNA reads as follows: TGTGCCAGCAGTGAATCTCGGGAGGACTTGCGCCACGAGCAGTACTTC.